This TCR beta chain is from a study of blood T cell repertoires in COVID-19. Produced via immunoSEQ multiplex PCR; TCRdb's table is partial and in-frame only. The sample gives some 190,000 clones, approximately 80% of which show up once; around 15% is in the top ten. Trimming cost V 6 bases and J 9 bases; bases outside gene matches: 17. Per germline, CDR1 SGHTS and CDR2 YDEGEE. CDR3 length equals 15 residues. The chain couples TRBV5-8 to TRBJ2-7, with TRBD1 matching over 8 bases. This sequence originates from a man in his 60s who had been exposed to COVID-19. Material for sequencing was PBMCs or T cells enriched from blood (not recorded which). The CDR3 protein is CASTPGDRKSRWQYF. The CDR3 DNA sequence: TGTGCCAGCACCCCAGGGGACAGGAAGTCTCGGTGGCAGTACTTC.